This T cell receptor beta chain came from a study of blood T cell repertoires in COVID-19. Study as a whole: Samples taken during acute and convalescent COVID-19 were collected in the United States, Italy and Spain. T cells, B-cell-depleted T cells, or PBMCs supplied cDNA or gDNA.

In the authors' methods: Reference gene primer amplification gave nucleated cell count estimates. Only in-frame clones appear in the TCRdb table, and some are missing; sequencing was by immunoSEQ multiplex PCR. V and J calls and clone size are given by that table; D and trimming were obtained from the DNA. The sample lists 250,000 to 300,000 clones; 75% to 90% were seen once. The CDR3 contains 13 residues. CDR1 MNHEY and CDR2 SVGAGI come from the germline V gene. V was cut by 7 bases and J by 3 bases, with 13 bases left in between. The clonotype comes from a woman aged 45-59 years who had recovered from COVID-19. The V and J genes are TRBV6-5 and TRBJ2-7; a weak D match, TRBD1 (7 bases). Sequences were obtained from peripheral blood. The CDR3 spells CASKRGTDYEQYF. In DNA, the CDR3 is TGTGCCAGCAAGCGCGGGACAGACTACGAGCAGTACTTC.